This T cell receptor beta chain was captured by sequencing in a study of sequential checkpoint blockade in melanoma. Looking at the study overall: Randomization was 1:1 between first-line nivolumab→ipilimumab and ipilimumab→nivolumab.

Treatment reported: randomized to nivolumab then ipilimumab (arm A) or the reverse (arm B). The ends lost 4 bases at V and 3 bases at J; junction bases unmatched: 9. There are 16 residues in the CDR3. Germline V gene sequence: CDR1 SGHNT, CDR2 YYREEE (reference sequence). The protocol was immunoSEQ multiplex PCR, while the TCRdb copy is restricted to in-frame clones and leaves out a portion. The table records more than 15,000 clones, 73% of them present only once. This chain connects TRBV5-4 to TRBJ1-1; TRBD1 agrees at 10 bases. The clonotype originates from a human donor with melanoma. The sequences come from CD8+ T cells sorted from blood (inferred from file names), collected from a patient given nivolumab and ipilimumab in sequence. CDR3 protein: CASSRGTGVFHTEAFF. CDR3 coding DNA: TGTGCCAGCAGCCGCGGGACAGGGGTTTTTCACACTGAAGCTTTCTTT.